This is a list of T cell receptor beta chains from one sample in a study of T cell responses to AZD1222 COVID-19 vaccine. Libraries were prepared by immunoSEQ multiplex PCR; TCRdb keeps only in-frame clonotypes and omits some of them. The table includes 100,000 to 120,000 clones, about 85% detected once. The input for sequencing was peripheral blood, taken on day 0 of AZD1222 vaccination. These receptors came from an adult in good health. CDR3s include the opening cysteine and the closing phenylalanine or tryptophan. The D gene is left open where the match is weak. Some rows have no size entry. The others give once, few or many, or a class for an expanded clone.

clone size: few
D gene: -
V gene: TRBV4-1
CDR3 length: 17
J gene: TRBJ2-7
CDR3 DNA: TGCGCCAGCAGCCAAGATAGGAGGGCTGGTCCGTTCTACGAGCAGTACTTC
CDR3 protein: CASSQDRRAGPFYEQYF

clone size: -
D gene: -
V gene: TRBV9
CDR3 length: 14
J gene: TRBJ2-6
CDR3 DNA: TGTGCCAGCAGCGTGGGCTCTGGGGCCAACGTCCTGACTTTC
CDR3 protein: CASSVGSGANVLTF

clone size: -
D gene: -
V gene: TRBV11-2
CDR3 length: 19
J gene: TRBJ2-3
CDR3 DNA: TGTGCCAGCAGCCCAGGGGTAGTCTCTTCCTTCTCTAGCACAGATACGCAGTATTTT
CDR3 protein: CASSPGVVSSFSSTDTQYF

clone size: few
D gene: -
V gene: TRBV11-2
CDR3 length: 15
J gene: TRBJ1-3
CDR3 DNA: TGTGCCAGCAGCCCGACTACAGGGACCAGAAACACCATATATTTT
CDR3 protein: CASSPTTGTRNTIYF

clone size: -
D gene: -
V gene: TRBV3-1/TRBV3-2
CDR3 length: 16
J gene: TRBJ1-1
CDR3 DNA: TGTGCCAGCAGCCAAGAAAAGGGAACGTGGAACACTGAAGCTTTCTTT
CDR3 protein: CASSQEKGTWNTEAFF

clone size: -
D gene: -
V gene: TRBV30
CDR3 length: 13
J gene: TRBJ2-7
CDR3 DNA: TGTGCCTGGAGTGTACTTAAGGGATACGAGCAGTACTTC
CDR3 protein: CAWSVLKGYEQYF

clone size: -
D gene: -
V gene: TRBV19
CDR3 length: 15
J gene: TRBJ2-2
CDR3 DNA: TGTGCCAGTAGTATAGACAGGGACTACACCGGGGAGCTGTTTTTT
CDR3 protein: CASSIDRDYTGELFF

clone size: -
D gene: -
V gene: TRBV19
CDR3 length: 16
J gene: TRBJ1-1
CDR3 DNA: TGTGCCAGTAGTATTTCCGGGACCGCAATGAACACTGAAGCTTTCTTT
CDR3 protein: CASSISGTAMNTEAFF

clone size: -
D gene: -
V gene: TRBV25-1
CDR3 length: 13
J gene: TRBJ2-1
CDR3 DNA: TGTGCCAGCAGTGAATACGGACACAATGAGCAGTTCTTC
CDR3 protein: CASSEYGHNEQFF

clone size: -
D gene: -
V gene: TRBV6-5
CDR3 length: 15
J gene: TRBJ1-3
CDR3 DNA: TGTGCCAGCAGCGTAGACCGATCCTCTGGAAACACCATATATTTT
CDR3 protein: CASSVDRSSGNTIYF

clone size: -
D gene: -
V gene: TRBV5-6
CDR3 length: 13
J gene: TRBJ1-1
CDR3 DNA: TGTGCCAGCAGCTCCGGACTCCCCACTGAAGCTTTCTTT
CDR3 protein: CASSSGLPTEAFF

clone size: -
D gene: -
V gene: TRBV3-1/TRBV3-2
CDR3 length: 15
J gene: TRBJ1-2
CDR3 DNA: TGTGCCAGCAGCCAAGTGGGGTTCCCAGACTATGGCTACACCTTC
CDR3 protein: CASSQVGFPDYGYTF

clone size: -
D gene: TRBD1
V gene: TRBV5-6
CDR3 length: 13
J gene: TRBJ1-1
CDR3 DNA: TGTGCCAGCAGCAAAGACAGGGCCACTGAAGCTTTCTTT
CDR3 protein: CASSKDRATEAFF

clone size: -
D gene: TRBD1
V gene: TRBV19
CDR3 length: 13
J gene: TRBJ1-2
CDR3 DNA: TGTGCCAGTAGGGACAGGGAACGGTGGGGCTACACCTTC
CDR3 protein: CASRDRERWGYTF